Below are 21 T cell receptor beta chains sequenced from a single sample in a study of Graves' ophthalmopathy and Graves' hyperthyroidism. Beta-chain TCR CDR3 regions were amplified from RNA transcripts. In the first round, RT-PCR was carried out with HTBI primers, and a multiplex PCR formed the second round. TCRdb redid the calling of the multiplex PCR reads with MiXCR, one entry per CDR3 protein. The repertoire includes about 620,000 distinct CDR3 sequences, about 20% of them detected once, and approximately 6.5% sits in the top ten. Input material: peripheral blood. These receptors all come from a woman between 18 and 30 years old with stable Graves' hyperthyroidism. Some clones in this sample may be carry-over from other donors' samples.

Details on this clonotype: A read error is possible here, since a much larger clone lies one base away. CDR3 sequence reads: CSARRAQGSQAGELFF. The CDR3 DNA is TGCAGTGCTAGAAGAGCACAGGGGTCACAGGCCGGGGAGCTGTTTTTT. V usage is TRBV20-1 and J usage is TRBJ2-2, with 7 bases aligning to TRBD1. CDR3 length: 16 amino acids. V was pared by 2 bases and J by 6 bases, with 12 bases of the junction left unmatched. The germline gives CDR1 DFQATT, CDR2 SNEGSKA (reference sequence).

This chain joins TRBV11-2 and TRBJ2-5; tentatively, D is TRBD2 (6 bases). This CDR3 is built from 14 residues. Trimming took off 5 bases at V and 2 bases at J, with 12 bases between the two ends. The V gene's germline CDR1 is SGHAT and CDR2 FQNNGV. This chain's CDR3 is CASSQAGQQETQYF. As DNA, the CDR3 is TGTGCCAGCAGCCAAGCGGGCCAGCAAGAGACCCAGTACTTC.

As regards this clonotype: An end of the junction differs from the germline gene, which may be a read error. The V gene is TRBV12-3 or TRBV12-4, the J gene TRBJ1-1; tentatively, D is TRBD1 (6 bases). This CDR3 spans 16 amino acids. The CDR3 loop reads CASSLRGAVEYTDAFF. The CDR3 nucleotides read TGTGCCAGCAGTTTAAGGGGGGCAGTCGAGTACACTGATGCTTTCTTT.

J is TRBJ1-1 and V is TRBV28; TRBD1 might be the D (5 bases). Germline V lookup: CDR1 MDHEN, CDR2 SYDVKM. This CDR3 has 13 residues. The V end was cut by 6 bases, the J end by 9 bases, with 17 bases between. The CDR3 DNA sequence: TGTGCCAGCAGGCCGTTATCAGGGACCCAAGCTTTCTTT. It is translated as CASRPLSGTQAFF.

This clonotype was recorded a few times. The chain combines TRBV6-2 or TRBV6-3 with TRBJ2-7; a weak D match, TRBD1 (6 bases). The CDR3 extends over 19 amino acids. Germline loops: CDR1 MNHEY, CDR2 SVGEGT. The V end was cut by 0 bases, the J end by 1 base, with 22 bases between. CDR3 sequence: CASSYSRPNPGQTSYEQYF. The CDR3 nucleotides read TGTGCCAGCAGTTACTCACGGCCTAATCCGGGACAAACGTCCTACGAGCAGTACTTC.

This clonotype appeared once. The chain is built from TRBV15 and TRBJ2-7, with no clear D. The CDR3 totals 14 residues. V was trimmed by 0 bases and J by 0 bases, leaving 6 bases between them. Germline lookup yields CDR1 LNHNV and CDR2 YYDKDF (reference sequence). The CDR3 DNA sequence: TGTGCCACCAGCAGAGACCGGGCCTCCTACGAGCAGTACTTC. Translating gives CATSRDRASYEQYF.

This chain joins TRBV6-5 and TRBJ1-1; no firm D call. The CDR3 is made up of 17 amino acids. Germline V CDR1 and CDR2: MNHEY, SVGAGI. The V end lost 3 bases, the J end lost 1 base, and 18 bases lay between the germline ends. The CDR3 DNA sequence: TGTGCCAGCAGTTATGTAAGGTTGAGGGATCCGAACACTGAAGCTTTCTTT. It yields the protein CASSYVRLRDPNTEAFF.

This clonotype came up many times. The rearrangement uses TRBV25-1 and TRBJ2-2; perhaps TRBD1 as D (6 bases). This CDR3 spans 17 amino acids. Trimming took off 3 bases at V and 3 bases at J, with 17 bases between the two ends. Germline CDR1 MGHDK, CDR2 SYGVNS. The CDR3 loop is CASSEFRGSMDTGELFF. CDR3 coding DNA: TGTGCCAGCAGTGAGTTCAGGGGTTCCATGGACACCGGGGAGCTGTTTTTT. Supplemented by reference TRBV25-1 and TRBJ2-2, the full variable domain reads EADIYQTPRYLVIGTGKKITLECSQTMGHDKMYWYQQDPGMELHLIHYSYGVNSTEKGDLSSESTVSRIRTEHFPLTLESARPSHTSQYLCASSEFRGSMDTGELFFGEGSRLTVL.

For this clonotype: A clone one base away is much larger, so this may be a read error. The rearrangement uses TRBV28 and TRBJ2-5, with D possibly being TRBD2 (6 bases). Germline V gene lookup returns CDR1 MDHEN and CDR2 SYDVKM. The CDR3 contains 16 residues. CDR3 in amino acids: CASSPLDLAKQETRYF. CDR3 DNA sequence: TGTGCCAGCAGTCCCCTTGATCTAGCGAAGCAAGAGACCCGGTACTTC.

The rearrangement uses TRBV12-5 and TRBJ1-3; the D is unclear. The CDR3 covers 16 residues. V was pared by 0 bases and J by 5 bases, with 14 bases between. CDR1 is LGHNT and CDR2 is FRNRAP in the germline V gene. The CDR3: CASGLVERPERNTIYF. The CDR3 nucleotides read TGTGCTAGTGGTTTGGTAGAGCGGCCGGAACGAAACACCATATATTTT.

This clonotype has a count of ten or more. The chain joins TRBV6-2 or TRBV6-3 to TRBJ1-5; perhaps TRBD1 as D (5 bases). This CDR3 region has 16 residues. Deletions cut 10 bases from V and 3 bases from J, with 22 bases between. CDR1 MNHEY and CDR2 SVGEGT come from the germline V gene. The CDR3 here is CATMTPRGAPNQPQHF. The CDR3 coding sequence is TGTGCCACCATGACTCCTAGGGGCGCCCCCAATCAGCCCCAGCATTTT.

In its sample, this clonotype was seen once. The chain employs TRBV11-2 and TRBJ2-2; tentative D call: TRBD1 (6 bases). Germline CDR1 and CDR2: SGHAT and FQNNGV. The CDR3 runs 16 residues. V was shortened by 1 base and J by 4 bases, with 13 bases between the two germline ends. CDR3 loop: CASSLVGRTVTGELFF. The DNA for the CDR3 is TGTGCCAGCAGCTTAGTCGGAAGGACAGTCACCGGGGAGCTGTTTTTT.

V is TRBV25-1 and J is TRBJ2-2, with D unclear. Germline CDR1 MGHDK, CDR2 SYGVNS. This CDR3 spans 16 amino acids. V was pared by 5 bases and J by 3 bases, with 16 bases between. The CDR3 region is CASSRRSGWDTGELFF. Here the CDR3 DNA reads TGTGCCAGCAGTAGGAGATCCGGTTGGGACACCGGGGAGCTGTTTTTT.

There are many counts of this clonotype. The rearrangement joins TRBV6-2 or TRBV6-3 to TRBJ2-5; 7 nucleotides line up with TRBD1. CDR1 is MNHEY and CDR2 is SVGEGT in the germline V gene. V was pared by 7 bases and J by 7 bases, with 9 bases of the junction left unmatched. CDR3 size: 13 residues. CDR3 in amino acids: CASNSGQRGTQYF. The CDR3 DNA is TGTGCCAGCAACTCGGGACAGCGAGGGACCCAGTACTTC.

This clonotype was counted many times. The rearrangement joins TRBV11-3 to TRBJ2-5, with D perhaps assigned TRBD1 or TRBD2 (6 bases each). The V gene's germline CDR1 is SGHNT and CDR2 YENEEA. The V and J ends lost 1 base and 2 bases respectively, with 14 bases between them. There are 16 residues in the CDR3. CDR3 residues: CASSLGGGGGQETQYF. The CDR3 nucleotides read TGTGCCAGCAGCTTAGGAGGGGGTGGAGGGCAAGAGACCCAGTACTTC.

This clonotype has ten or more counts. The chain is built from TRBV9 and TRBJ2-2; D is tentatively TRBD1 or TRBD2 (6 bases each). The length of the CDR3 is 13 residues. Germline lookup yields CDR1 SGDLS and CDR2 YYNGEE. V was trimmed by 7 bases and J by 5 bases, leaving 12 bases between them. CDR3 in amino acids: CASSGARTGELFF. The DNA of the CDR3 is TGTGCCAGCTCGGGGGCCAGGACCGGGGAGCTGTTTTTT.

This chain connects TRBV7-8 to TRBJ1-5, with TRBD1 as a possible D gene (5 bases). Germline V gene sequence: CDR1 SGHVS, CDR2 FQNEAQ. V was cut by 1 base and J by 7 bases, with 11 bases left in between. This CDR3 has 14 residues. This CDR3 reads CASSLEYGGQPQHF. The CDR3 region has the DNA TGTGCCAGCAGCTTAGAATATGGGGGGCAGCCCCAGCATTTT. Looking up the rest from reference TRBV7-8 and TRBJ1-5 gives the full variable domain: GAGVSQSPRYKVAKRGQDVALRCDPISGHVSLFWYQQALGQGPEFLTYFQNEAQLDKSGLPSDRFFAERPEGSVSTLKIQRTQQEDSAVYLCASSLEYGGQPQHFGDGTRLSIL.

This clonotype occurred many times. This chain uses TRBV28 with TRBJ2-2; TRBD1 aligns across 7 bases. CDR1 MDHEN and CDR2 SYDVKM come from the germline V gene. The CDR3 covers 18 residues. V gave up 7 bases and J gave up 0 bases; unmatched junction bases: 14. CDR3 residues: CASTPTRLTGPNTGELFF. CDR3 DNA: TGTGCCAGCACTCCTACCCGTCTGACAGGGCCGAACACCGGGGAGCTGTTTTTT.

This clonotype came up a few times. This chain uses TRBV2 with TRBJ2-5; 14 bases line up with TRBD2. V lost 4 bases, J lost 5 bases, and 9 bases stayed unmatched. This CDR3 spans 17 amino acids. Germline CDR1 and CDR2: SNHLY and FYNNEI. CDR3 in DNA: TGTGCCAGCAGTGGGTTGGGACTAGCGGGAGCGGGGGAGACCCAGTACTTC. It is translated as CASSGLGLAGAGETQYF.

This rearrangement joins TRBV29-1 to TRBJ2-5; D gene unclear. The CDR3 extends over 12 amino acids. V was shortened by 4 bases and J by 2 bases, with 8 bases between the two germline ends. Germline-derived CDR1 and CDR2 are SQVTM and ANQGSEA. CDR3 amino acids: CSVVSGQETQYF. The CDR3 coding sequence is TGCAGCGTTGTGTCAGGACAAGAGACCCAGTACTTC.

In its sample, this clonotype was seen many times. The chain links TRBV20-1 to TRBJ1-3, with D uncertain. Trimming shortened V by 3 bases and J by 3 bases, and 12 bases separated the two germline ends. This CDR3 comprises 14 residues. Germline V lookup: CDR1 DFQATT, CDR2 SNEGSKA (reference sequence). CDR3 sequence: CSARVLGDGNTIYF. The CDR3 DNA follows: TGCAGTGCTAGGGTATTGGGAGATGGAAACACCATATATTTT.